This T cell receptor beta chain came from a study of blood T cell repertoires in COVID-19. Overall study context: Samples representing acute and convalescent COVID-19 were sourced from the United States, Italy and Spain.

This clone was found once. CDR1 is SGHTA and CDR2 is FQGNSA in the germline V gene. The trim removed 5 bases at V and 6 bases at J, leaving 8 bases unmatched. This CDR3 region has 14 residues. In the original workflow: Reference gene primers were amplified, and this amplification served to estimate nucleated cell counts. The repertoire was sequenced with immunoSEQ multiplex PCR; TCRdb's copy has only in-frame clones and lacks some. V and J calls and clone size are as listed in that table; D and trimming were resolved from the DNA. The data hold tens of thousands of clones, with more than 75% observed a single time.

The receptor comes from a man aged 50-59 years with active or convalescent COVID-19. The source material was peripheral blood. V and J are TRBV7-2 and TRBJ1-1; 8 bases map to TRBD1. Here the CDR3 DNA reads TGTGCCAGCAGCACCGGACAGGGTTTGGCTGAAGCTTTCTTT. Translating gives CASSTGQGLAEAFF.